This T cell receptor beta chain was sequenced in a study of neurological immune-mediated disorders. This clonotype was observed many times. Its antigen is unknown. The germline CDR1 and CDR2 sequences are SGHRS and YFSETQ. V was pared by 0 bases and J by 4 bases, with 3 bases of the junction left unmatched. CDR3 length: 16 amino acids. Study-wide findings and caveats: No CDR3 amino acid sequences recurred among expanded clones across subjects, suggesting private repertoires in all groups.

The cDNA was synthesized by 5'RACE incorporating 10-nucleotide random UMIs. TCRdb processed the 5' RACE reads anew with MiXCR; each CDR3 protein has one entry. This table holds about 53,000 distinct CDR3 sequences, approximately 9.2% found once. Stated time point: longitudinal time-point 3. Volunteers attending a blood bank in Maryland, USA, served as healthy controls. The sequenced material came from PBMCs. The receptor's source is a woman in her thirties or forties in good health. The chain is built from TRBV5-1 and TRBJ2-3, with 12 bases lining up with TRBD2. This CDR3 is CASSLALAGGSDTQYF. The CDR3, as DNA: TGCGCCAGCAGCTTGGCGCTAGCGGGAGGGTCAGATACGCAGTATTTT.